This TCR beta chain was found in a study of shared clonotypes between healthy human individuals. Sequenced by immunoSEQ multiplex PCR; TCRdb stores in-frame clones only, minus some. There are a few hundred thousand clones in the sample; around 77% occur only once, and approximately 12% lies in the top ten. The CDR3 has 12 residues. The V gene lost 0 bases and the J gene lost 6 bases, with 9 bases spanning the gap. CDR1 is GTSNPN and CDR2 is SVGIG in the germline V gene (reference sequence). Sequenced input: PBMCs. The V and J genes are TRBV30 and TRBJ2-7; possible D gene TRBD1, 6 bases. This sequence was found in a middle-aged woman in good health. Some clones in this sample may be carry-over from other donors' samples. In DNA, the CDR3 is TGTGCCTGGAGTGTATCAGGGGTCGAGCAGTACTTC. It specifies CAWSVSGVEQYF.